These 27 T cell receptor beta chains were sequenced from one sample in a study of blood T cell repertoires in COVID-19 (dated by TCRdb to about 2020). Library preparation was by the immunoSEQ multiplex PCR assay. The table was pulled from immuneACCESS by TCRdb, which kept in-frame rearrangements only. Such tables lose some clones; where checked, under half of the loss comes from unresolved V genes, and the rest has no known cause. Counted in this sample were approximately 150,000 clones; about 80% of them appeared once. The ten largest clonotypes hold 3% to 4% of the sample. The sample taken for sequencing was PBMCs or T cells enriched from blood (not recorded which). The receptors derive from a man aged 50 or older in a cohort exposed to, infected with or recovered from COVID-19 (not recorded which).

The chain joins TRBV12-5 to TRBJ1-5; unclear D gene. CDR1 and CDR2 from the germline V gene are LGHNT and FRNRAP. The CDR3 sequence is 14 residues long. V was clipped by 3 bases and J by 0 bases, with 6 bases between them. The CDR3 coding sequence is TGTGCTAGTGGTTTCGAGGGTAGCAATCAGCCCCAGCATTTT. This codes for CASGFEGSNQPQHF.

V is TRBV12-3 or TRBV12-4 and J is TRBJ2-7, with TRBD1 as a possible D gene (6 bases). V gave up 8 bases and J gave up 4 bases, with 15 bases separating them. This CDR3 has 13 amino acids. The CDR3 DNA is TGTGCCAGCCGCCTGACAGGAGCATACGAGCAGTACTTC. It codes for CASRLTGAYEQYF.

The V and J genes are TRBV7-2 and TRBJ2-2; 12 bases are shared with TRBD1. The J segment lost 10 bases and the V segment lost 6 bases, leaving 3 bases of the junction unmatched. Germline V gene lookup returns CDR1 SGHTA and CDR2 FQGNSA. The CDR3 contains 13 residues. In DNA form, the CDR3 reads TGTGCCAGCAGGGGACAGGGGGCAGAGGAGCTGTTTTTT. Its translation: CASRGQGAEELFF.

CDR3 nucleotide sequence: TGTGCCAGCAGTTTAGCCGGGTACCAGCCCCAGCATTTT. Its protein product is CASSLAGYQPQHF. The genes are TRBV12-3 or TRBV12-4 and TRBJ1-5; D is ambiguous. This CDR3 is built from 13 residues. Trimming pared 0 bases from V and 7 bases from J, leaving 7 bases between.

This chain connects TRBV18 to TRBJ2-2; TRBD2 matches at 8 bases. Germline CDR1 KGHSH, CDR2 LQKENI. The CDR3 sequence is 14 residues long. The V segment lost 3 bases and the J segment 7 bases; nucleotides outside the gene matches: 4. In nucleotides, the CDR3 is TGTGCCAGCTCACCGGGACTAGGAATCGGGGAGCTGTTTTTT. Amino acid sequence: CASSPGLGIGELFF.

The chain joins TRBV4-3 to TRBJ1-1; 7 positions match TRBD1. The germline V gene has CDR1 LGHNA and CDR2 YSLEER. This CDR3 is 17 amino acids long. V was clipped by 1 base and J by 7 bases; unmatched bases: 15. CDR3 sequence (DNA): TGCGCCAGCAGCCAAGGGGCAGAGACAGGGTCTGCGATTGAAGCTTTCTTT. Its protein product is CASSQGAETGSAIEAFF.

This clone was counted once. The chain links TRBV10-3 to TRBJ1-5; 8 nucleotides align to TRBD1. The trim removed 11 bases at V and 7 bases at J, leaving 10 bases unmatched. The CDR3 is made up of 13 amino acids. Germline V gives CDR1 ENHRY, CDR2 SYGVKD. CDR3 protein: CASRTGQDQPQHF. The CDR3 DNA reads as TGTGCCTCCCGGACAGGGCAAGACCAGCCCCAGCATTTT.

This clone was detected only once. The chain combines TRBV5-6 with TRBJ1-1; tentative D call: TRBD1 (5 bases). Trimming stripped 6 bases from V and 6 bases from J, with 15 bases between. This CDR3 spans 13 amino acids. Germline CDR1 is SGHDT and CDR2 is YYEEEE. For the CDR3, the DNA is TGTGCCAGCACACAAACTCGGGACTCTGAAGCTTTCTTT. As protein: CASTQTRDSEAFF. The entire variable domain, with the rest obtained from reference TRBV5-6 and TRBJ1-1, is as follows: DAGVTQSPTHLIKTRGQQVTLRCSPKSGHDTVSWYQQALGQGPQFIFQYYEEEERQRGNFPDRFSGHQFPNYSSELNVNALLLGDSALYLCASTQTRDSEAFFGQGTRLTVV.

This clone was seen a single time. The genes are TRBV5-8 and TRBJ2-4; 9 bases line up with TRBD2. V trimming: 4 bases; J trimming: 7 bases; junction bases outside the gene matches: 9. The CDR3 runs to 15 residues. Germline CDR1 SGHTS, CDR2 YDEGEE. This chain's CDR3 is CASSMLAGLFNIQYF. The DNA of the CDR3 is TGTGCCAGCAGCATGCTAGCGGGACTCTTCAACATTCAGTACTTC.

The chain links TRBV10-2 to TRBJ1-1, with 7 bases matching TRBD1. This CDR3 has 14 amino acids. Germline loops: CDR1 WSHSY, CDR2 SAAADI. The V segment lost 6 bases and the J segment 0 bases; nucleotides outside the gene matches: 4. The DNA of the CDR3 is TGCGCCAGCAGCACGGGACAGCTGAACACTGAAGCTTTCTTT. Translated, it gives CASSTGQLNTEAFF.

The genes are TRBV28 and TRBJ2-3; TRBD2 is a possible D gene (5 bases). Germline lookup yields CDR1 MDHEN and CDR2 SYDVKM. V lost 3 bases to trimming and J lost 1 base, with 5 bases between them. The CDR3 runs to 13 residues. The CDR3 DNA reads TGTGCCAGCAGTTTGGAGGGCACAGATACGCAGTATTTT. Its protein product is CASSLEGTDTQYF.

The chain couples TRBV10-3 to TRBJ1-4; 9 nucleotides match TRBD1. V was clipped by 2 bases and J by 7 bases; unmatched bases: 5. The germline V gene encodes CDR1 ENHRY and CDR2 SYGVKD. This CDR3 region has 15 residues. CDR3: CAISETGTGREKLFF. In nucleotides, the CDR3 is TGTGCCATCAGTGAGACAGGGACAGGGCGTGAAAAACTGTTTTTT.

This rearrangement joins TRBV9 to TRBJ2-7; TRBD1 agrees at 7 bases. CDR1 is SGDLS, CDR2 YYNGEE, per germline. The CDR3 covers 16 residues. Trimming took 0 bases from V and 0 from J; bases not matched to a gene: 6. The CDR3 protein is CASSVARDSSSYEQYF. The CDR3 DNA reads as TGTGCCAGCAGCGTAGCACGGGACAGTAGCTCCTACGAGCAGTACTTC.

The chain is built from TRBV6-5 and TRBJ2-7; TRBD2 matches at 9 bases. From germline, CDR1 is MNHEY and CDR2 SVGAGI. Trimming cost V 6 bases and J 6 bases; bases outside gene matches: 12. CDR3 length equals 15 residues. The CDR3 loop reads CASSAREREVSEQYF. CDR3 bases: TGTGCCAGCAGCGCACGGGAGCGGGAGGTCTCCGAGCAGTACTTC.

This chain uses TRBV10-1 with TRBJ2-1; 14 bases are shared with TRBD2. Germline V gene data show CDR1 as WNHNN and CDR2 as SYGVQD (reference sequence). The CDR3 runs 17 residues. V lost 2 bases and J lost 8; bases outside the gene matches: 8. CDR3 loop: CASSEGQGLAGVYEQFF. The CDR3 DNA is TGCGCCAGCAGTGAGGGACAGGGACTAGCGGGAGTATATGAGCAGTTCTTC.

This clone was seen only once. The chain has TRBV5-6 and TRBJ1-2, with D possibly matching TRBD1 (6 bases). The ends were cut back, 5 bases at V and 4 bases at J, with 18 bases in the middle. This CDR3 is 15 amino acids long. Germline loops: CDR1 SGHDT, CDR2 YYEEEE. The DNA for the CDR3 is TGTGCCAGCAGTCTATCCGGGACAACGACCTATGGCTACACCTTC. It encodes CASSLSGTTTYGYTF.

The count of this clone is one. The rearrangement links TRBV3-1 (or the pseudogene TRBV3-2) to TRBJ1-3; D perhaps matches TRBD1 (5 bases). The CDR3 is 17 amino acids. Germline lookup yields CDR1 LGHDT and CDR2 YNNKEL (reference sequence). Between the trimmed V and J ends, which lost 1 base and 1 base, there was a span of 14 bases. The chain's CDR3 is CASSQGVTALSGNTIYF. CDR3 DNA: TGTGCCAGCAGCCAAGGGGTGACAGCCCTATCTGGAAACACCATATATTTT.

The chain joins TRBV19 to TRBJ1-1, with a possible D match to TRBD1 (5 bases). Per germline, CDR1 LNHDA and CDR2 SQIVND (reference sequence). The germline V and J ends were trimmed by 6 bases and 5 bases, with 16 bases remaining between them. CDR3 length equals 14 residues. The CDR3 nucleotides are TGTGCCAGTAGGGATGACAGTGCTCTGACTGAAGCTTTCTTT. As protein: CASRDDSALTEAFF.

V usage is TRBV29-1 and J usage is TRBJ2-1, with TRBD2 matching over 13 bases. With 5 bases clipped from V and 1 base from J, the junction kept 5 bases outside the gene matches. From germline, CDR1 is SQVTM and CDR2 ANQGSEA. The CDR3 loop spans 16 amino acids. As DNA, the CDR3 is TGCAGCGTTCTAGGACTAGCGGGAGCATCCTACAATGAGCAGTTCTTC. Translating it yields CSVLGLAGASYNEQFF.

V is TRBV28 and J is TRBJ2-5, with TRBD2 matching over 14 bases. The CDR3 length is 23 residues. Germline loops: CDR1 MDHEN, CDR2 SYDVKM. Trimming cost V 3 bases and J 2 bases; bases outside gene matches: 23. CDR3 nucleotides: TGTGCCAGCAGTTTCTCCGGACTAGCGGGGGGCCGTTGGAGGTCCCTAGATCAAGAGACCCAGTACTTC. Its translation is CASSFSGLAGGRWRSLDQETQYF.

The chain links TRBV4-1 to TRBJ2-4; 14 bases are shared with TRBD2. Unmatched junction bases numbered 2, after V lost 1 base and J lost 6 bases. In germline, CDR1 is MGHRA, CDR2 YSYEKL. The CDR3 totals 16 residues. The CDR3: CASSQAGTSGGNIQYF. The CDR3 DNA sequence: TGCGCCAGCAGCCAAGCTGGGACTAGCGGGGGAAACATTCAGTACTTC.

The CDR3 sequence: CSVVPPRGGTEAFF. The DNA for the CDR3 is TGCAGCGTTGTCCCGCCCCGGGGGGGCACTGAAGCTTTCTTT. The J gene is TRBJ1-1, the V gene TRBV29-1; possible D gene TRBD1, 5 bases. The CDR3 is 14 residues long. Germline assignment: CDR1 SQVTM and CDR2 ANQGSEA. The germline V and J ends were trimmed by 4 bases and 4 bases, with 16 bases remaining between them.

This rearrangement joins TRBV7-3 to TRBJ2-1, with D tentatively TRBD2 (5 bases). Trimming took off 4 bases at V and 9 bases at J, with 13 bases between the two ends. Germline V CDR1 and CDR2: SGHTA, FQGTGA. The CDR3 has 13 residues. CDR3 sequence: CASSSQEVGEQFF. The DNA of the CDR3 is TGTGCCAGCAGCTCCCAGGAGGTGGGTGAGCAGTTCTTC.

The table lists this clone with a few counts. The chain employs TRBV6-6 and TRBJ2-2; TRBD1 aligns across 7 bases. This CDR3 has 15 amino acids. In germline, CDR1 is MNHNY, CDR2 SVGAGI (reference sequence). Trimming cost V 6 bases and J 1 base; bases outside gene matches: 5. Here the CDR3 reads CASRQTGQNTGELFF. The CDR3 DNA reads TGTGCCAGCAGACAGACAGGGCAGAACACCGGGGAGCTGTTTTTT.

The chain joins TRBV10-3 to TRBJ1-2; perhaps TRBD1 as D (5 bases). V was clipped by 2 bases and J by 0 bases, with 13 bases between them. Germline loops: CDR1 ENHRY, CDR2 SYGVKD. CDR3 length: 16 amino acids. CDR3 nucleotides: TGTGCCATCAGTGAGGGGACTCGTGCGCCTAACTATGGCTACACCTTC. It is translated as CAISEGTRAPNYGYTF.

This sequence joins TRBV6-5 and TRBJ1-5; D not resolved. This CDR3 contains 13 residues. Germline V gene lookup returns CDR1 MNHEY and CDR2 SVGAGI. V was pared by 0 bases and J by 7 bases, with 7 bases between. CDR3 loop: CASSYSNRQPQHF. CDR3 bases: TGTGCCAGCAGTTACTCGAACAGACAGCCCCAGCATTTT.

This chain uses TRBV9 with TRBJ2-2; the D is unclear. Germline V lookup: CDR1 SGDLS, CDR2 YYNGEE. The CDR3 length is 14 residues. V dropped 0 bases and J dropped 4 bases, with 7 bases sitting between them. The CDR3 loop is CASSVDRSTGELFF. CDR3 sequence (DNA): TGTGCCAGCAGCGTAGATAGGAGCACCGGGGAGCTGTTTTTT.